These 3 T cell receptor beta chains were all obtained from the same sample, sequenced in a study of OX40 agonist ivuxolimab in advanced cancers. Library preparation used the immunoSEQ multiplex PCR assay. This is the immuneACCESS table as TCRdb keeps it, with only in-frame sequences that have V and J called. A part of the clones is gone; compared with another copy, unresolved V genes explain less than half, and the rest is unexplained. In this sample the table shows around 35,000 clones, about 90% of which occur a single time. The top ten constitute around 17% of the sample. Sequenced here: CD4+ or CD8+ T cells sorted from blood, sampled in a trial of the OX40 agonist ivuxolimab. Receptor source: an adult with an advanced solid tumor such as melanoma, head and neck, liver or kidney cancer.

The chain is built from TRBV7-9 and TRBJ1-2; weak D call: TRBD1 (5 bases). Germline CDR1 SEHNR, CDR2 FQNEAQ (reference sequence). Trimming removed 4 bases at V and 7 bases at J, with 10 bases between. The CDR3 length is 12 residues. CDR3 in amino acids: CASSSQGSGYTF. CDR3 in DNA: TGTGCCAGCAGCTCGCAGGGTTCTGGCTACACCTTC.

The genes are TRBV29-1 and TRBJ1-2; 7 bases are shared with TRBD1. With 7 bases clipped from V and 6 bases from J, the junction kept 5 bases outside the gene matches. Germline V gene sequence: CDR1 SQVTM, CDR2 ANQGSEA. CDR3 length: 11 residues. The CDR3 coding sequence is TGCAGCGCCATAACAGGGGATGGCTACACCTTC. Protein sequence: CSAITGDGYTF.

This clone was counted once. The chain employs TRBV5-5 and TRBJ1-6; D call uncertain. Looked up from germline, CDR1 is SGHKS and CDR2 is YYEKEE (reference sequence). The CDR3 spans 16 residues. Between the trimmed V and J ends, which lost 2 bases and 7 bases, there was a span of 16 bases. For the CDR3, the DNA is TGTGCCAGCAGCTTAGGAGAGGATGGTTTAAATTCACCCCTCCACTTT. This sequence encodes CASSLGEDGLNSPLHF.